This T cell receptor (beta chain) comes out of a study of Ad26.COV2.S vaccination and SARS-CoV-2 variants. Study observations and caveats: Measurements of TCR breadth and depth may have given underestimates of the total T cell responses.

This clone has only one observation. What it binds is unknown. Treatment given: about 20 received Ad26.COV2.S at low or high dose, single or two shots; roughly five received placebo; per-sample allocation not given. The investigators took samples on day 63 after the first vaccine or placebo injection. The CDR3 contains 13 residues. V shed 3 bases and J shed 9 bases, with 14 bases lying between them. From germline, CDR1 is MNHEY and CDR2 SVGAGI. Profiled with immunoSEQ multiplex PCR; TCRdb holds only in-frame clones, not every one. The table has nearly 400,000 clones, around 89% seen once. The chain is built from TRBV6-5 and TRBJ1-2; D uncertain. This TCR derives from a person aged 18-65 years who received the Ad26.COV2.S COVID-19 vaccine or a placebo. This sample comprised peripheral blood, obtained in a trial of Ad26.COV2.S vaccine versus placebo. The CDR3 DNA reads as TGTGCCAGCAGTTATGCGGGCATCCGGAGCTACACCTTC. This codes for CASSYAGIRSYTF.